One and the same sample provided the 25 T cell receptor beta chains below, sequenced in a study of early T cells in non-severe SARS-CoV-2 infection. TCRdb reprocessed the 5' RACE reads via MiXCR and lists one record per CDR3 protein. Among some 89,000 distinct CDR3 sequences listed, around 10% were seen once. This sample comprised whole blood, obtained at baseline. The receptor set was obtained from an adult who was a healthcare worker with PCR-confirmed SARS-CoV-2 infection or an uninfected control (not recorded which).

There are many counts of this clonotype. This chain links TRBV20-1 with TRBJ2-7, with a tentative D call TRBD1 (7 bases). Between the trimmed V and J ends, which lost 6 bases and 2 bases, there was a span of 17 bases. This CDR3 region has 14 residues. The germline gives CDR1 DFQATT, CDR2 SNEGSKA (reference sequence). Written as DNA, the CDR3 is TGCAGTGCGCCTAGACAGGGCGGGGCCTACGAGCAGTACTTC. This sequence encodes CSAPRQGGAYEQYF.

Many counts were recorded for this clonotype. The chain links TRBV25-1 to TRBJ2-3; TRBD1 agrees at 9 bases. Germline V lookup: CDR1 MGHDK, CDR2 SYGVNS. The ends lost 3 bases at V and 2 bases at J; junction bases unmatched: 3. The length of the CDR3 is 15 residues. Here the CDR3 reads CASSEDRGPTDTQYF. In DNA form, the CDR3 reads TGTGCCAGCAGTGAGGACAGGGGCCCCACAGATACGCAGTATTTT.

The chain recombines TRBV20-1 with TRBJ2-3; D not certain. The germline V gene encodes CDR1 DFQATT and CDR2 SNEGSKA (reference sequence). Between the trimmed V and J ends, which lost 3 bases and 6 bases, there was a span of 4 bases. CDR3 length equals 10 residues. The CDR3 sequence: CSASGDTQYF. Here the CDR3 DNA reads TGCAGTGCTAGCGGGGATACGCAGTATTTT.

The V and J genes are TRBV5-3 and TRBJ2-3; D is unresolved. TRBV5-3 is known as an ORF, though its function is uncertain. The germline V and J ends were trimmed by 8 bases and 1 base, with 11 bases remaining between them. The CDR3 totals 13 residues. The CDR3 region has the DNA TGTGCCAGCTCCCGCGTTGGCACAGATACGCAGTATTTT. Translation gives CASSRVGTDTQYF.

The rearrangement uses TRBV9 and TRBJ2-3; perhaps TRBD1 as D (6 bases). Trimming removed 3 bases from V and 0 bases from J, with 14 bases in between. Per the germline V gene, CDR1 is SGDLS and CDR2 is YYNGEE. This CDR3 has 16 residues. The CDR3 DNA reads TGTGCCAGCAGCGCCTGGACAGCATCTAGCACAGATACGCAGTATTTT. It translates to CASSAWTASSTDTQYF.

This clonotype was seen repeatedly, ten times or more. CDR3 coding DNA: TGTGCCAGCAGCTTTGAACTCCCGGGGACTGAGCAGTTCTTC. Encoded protein: CASSFELPGTEQFF. The J gene is TRBJ2-1, the V gene TRBV7-9; D may match TRBD1 or TRBD2 (5 bases each). Germline CDR1 SEHNR, CDR2 FQNEAQ (reference sequence). Trimming shortened V by 3 bases and J by 9 bases, and 15 bases separated the two germline ends. The CDR3 is made up of 14 amino acids.

The chain is built from TRBV24-1 and TRBJ1-1, with D perhaps TRBD1 (6 bases). Germline V gene lookup returns CDR1 KGHDR and CDR2 SFDVKD. The germline V and J ends were trimmed by 6 bases and 3 bases, with 10 bases remaining between them. The CDR3 is 13 amino acids. CDR3 loop: CATSLGGDTEAFF. The CDR3 coding sequence is TGTGCCACCAGTTTAGGGGGTGACACTGAAGCTTTCTTT.

This clonotype was seen ten or more times. The chain couples TRBV4-2 to TRBJ1-1, with TRBD1 matching 7 bases. Trimming took 7 bases from V and 4 from J; bases not matched to a gene: 6. Germline V CDR1 and CDR2: LGHNA, YNFKEQ. The CDR3 contains 13 residues. The CDR3 loop is CASKRQGGTEAFF. The CDR3 DNA follows: TGTGCCAGCAAAAGACAGGGAGGCACTGAAGCTTTCTTT.

This chain connects TRBV19 to TRBJ2-1; TRBD1 aligns across 9 bases. This CDR3 is 15 amino acids long. The germline gives CDR1 LNHDA, CDR2 SQIVND (reference sequence). The junction had 9 bases not matched to a gene; V was cut back by 3 bases and J by 9 bases. The CDR3 protein is CASSMVGRQGGEQFF. The CDR3 region has the DNA TGTGCCAGTAGTATGGTCGGGCGACAGGGGGGTGAGCAGTTCTTC.

The rearrangement links TRBV12-3 or TRBV12-4 to TRBJ1-2; 8 bases line up with TRBD1. With V trimmed by 3 bases and J by 8 bases, 8 bases remained unmatched. This CDR3 spans 14 amino acids. CDR3 nucleotide sequence: TGTGCCAGCAGTTTGGTAGACAGGGGCCGAGGCTACACCTTC. This codes for CASSLVDRGRGYTF.

This clonotype has a handful of counts. Sequence at one end of the junction differs from germline and may be a read error. V and J are TRBV5-4 and TRBJ2-5; 13 bases line up with TRBD2. The CDR3 runs 17 residues. Germline loops: CDR1 SGHNT, CDR2 YYREEE (reference sequence). DNA of the CDR3: TGTGTCAGCAGCTTAAAACTAGCGGGAGGGCCCTCGGAGACCCAGTACTTC. This sequence encodes CVSSLKLAGGPSETQYF.

The table lists this clonotype with a few counts. V gene TRBV9 combines with J gene TRBJ2-3; D is uncertain. CDR1 and CDR2 from the germline V gene are SGDLS and YYNGEE. V was shortened by 0 bases and J by 4 bases, with 6 bases between the two germline ends. This CDR3 has 13 residues. CDR3 coding DNA: TGTGCCAGCAGCGTAGCTTCCGCAGATACGCAGTATTTT. Protein sequence: CASSVASADTQYF.

J is TRBJ1-1 and V is TRBV3-1; 7 nucleotides agree with TRBD1. This CDR3 has 12 amino acids. Germline V gene data show CDR1 as LGHDT and CDR2 as YNNKEL (reference sequence). After removal of 3 bases from V and 6 bases from J, the junction contained 1 base not matched to a gene. The CDR3 bases are TGTGCCAGCAGCCACGGACAGGCTGAAGCTTTCTTT. Encoded protein: CASSHGQAEAFF.

There are many counts of this clonotype. The CDR3 DNA is TGTGCCAGCAGGAGTTGGGGGGAGATTTCGCAAGGCTACACCTTC. As protein: CASRSWGEISQGYTF. This chain joins TRBV6-5 and TRBJ1-2, with D possibly being TRBD1 (5 bases). Between the trimmed V and J ends, which lost 6 bases and 8 bases, there was a span of 22 bases. The CDR3 is 15 residues long. Germline CDR1 and CDR2: MNHEY and SVGAGI.

The sample holds a few counts of this clonotype. This chain uses TRBV18 with TRBJ2-2; possibly TRBD1 for D (6 bases). Germline assignment: CDR1 KGHSH and CDR2 LQKENI. V lost 0 bases, J lost 7 bases, and 21 bases lay in between. This CDR3 has 18 residues. The CDR3 spells CASSPPSGAVVYGGELFF. DNA for the CDR3: TGTGCCAGCTCACCACCGTCAGGGGCGGTGGTCTACGGCGGGGAGCTGTTTTTT.

The CDR3 bases are TGTGCCAGCAATAGACAGAAGAACACCGGGGAGCTGTTTTTT. Protein product: CASNRQKNTGELFF. The chain carries TRBV12-3 or TRBV12-4 and TRBJ2-2; TRBD1 is a possible D gene (5 bases). Trimming removed 7 bases from V and 1 base from J, with 10 bases in between. The CDR3 loop spans 14 amino acids.

The genes are TRBV5-6 and TRBJ2-7; maybe TRBD1 (5 bases). Germline CDR1 is SGHDT and CDR2 is YYEEEE. Deletions cut 1 base from V and 7 bases from J, with 18 bases between. The CDR3 covers 15 residues. CDR3 bases: TGTGCCAGCAGCTTGCCAGGGTTTTCCTTGAAGGAGCAGTACTTC. Amino acids: CASSLPGFSLKEQYF. Supplemented by reference TRBV5-6 and TRBJ2-7, the full variable domain reads DAGVTQSPTHLIKTRGQQVTLRCSPKSGHDTVSWYQQALGQGPQFIFQYYEEEERQRGNFPDRFSGHQFPNYSSELNVNALLLGDSALYLCASSLPGFSLKEQYFGPGTRLTVT.

Only a few counts were recorded for this clonotype. The J gene is TRBJ1-6, the V gene TRBV9; D is undetermined. CDR1 is SGDLS, CDR2 YYNGEE, per germline. The CDR3 covers 17 residues. The V gene lost 0 bases and the J gene lost 6 bases, with 16 bases spanning the gap. The CDR3 DNA follows: TGTGCCAGCAGCGTAGGGAGAGGCGGGTTAAGTAATTCACCCCTCCACTTT. Residues: CASSVGRGGLSNSPLHF.

The table lists this clonotype with a few counts. This sequence joins TRBV27 and TRBJ2-7; D is perhaps TRBD1 or TRBD2 (7 bases each). Trimming removed 4 bases at V and 5 bases at J, with 18 bases between. CDR1 is MNHEY, CDR2 SMNVEV, per germline (reference sequence). CDR3 length: 15 amino acids. DNA for the CDR3: TGTGCCAGCAGTTCCCCAGGCCAGGGGGGGGACGAGCAGTACTTC. This gives the protein CASSSPGQGGDEQYF.

This clonotype has at least ten counts. The rearrangement joins TRBV15 to TRBJ1-3; D remains unclear. The V end lost 0 bases, the J end lost 0 bases, and 12 bases lay between the germline ends. CDR1 is LNHNV, CDR2 YYDKDF, per germline (reference sequence). CDR3 length equals 17 residues. The DNA of the CDR3 is TGTGCCACCAGCAGAGATCTGGGGTTGGACTCTGGAAACACCATATATTTT. The encoded protein is CATSRDLGLDSGNTIYF.

This clonotype was observed a few times. The rearrangement joins TRBV11-2 to TRBJ2-3, with D hard to call. The germline V and J ends were trimmed by 0 bases and 4 bases, with 8 bases remaining between them. Germline-derived CDR1 and CDR2 are SGHAT and FQNNGV. This CDR3 is 14 amino acids long. The CDR3: CASSLERVSDTQYF. Written as DNA, the CDR3 is TGTGCCAGCAGCTTAGAGCGCGTGTCAGATACGCAGTATTTT.

V and J are TRBV7-8 and TRBJ2-4; D call uncertain. Germline CDR1 SGHVS, CDR2 FQNEAQ. Trimming took off 5 bases at V and 0 bases at J, with 11 bases between the two ends. The CDR3 covers 15 residues. CDR3 sequence (DNA): TGTGCCAGCAGCCCGACTCGACTAGCCAAAAACATTCAGTACTTC. The encoded protein is CASSPTRLAKNIQYF.

V usage is TRBV3-1 and J usage is TRBJ2-1, with D hard to call. The V gene's germline CDR1 is LGHDT and CDR2 YNNKEL (reference sequence). The V gene lost 5 bases and the J gene lost 9 bases, with 14 bases spanning the gap. The CDR3 spans 13 residues. In nucleotides, the CDR3 is TGTGCCAGCAGCTATCCCCTCGCTTCTGAGCAGTTCTTC. Translated: CASSYPLASEQFF.

This sequence joins TRBV6-6 and TRBJ2-1; possibly TRBD1 or TRBD2 for D (6 bases each). Germline V gives CDR1 MNHNY, CDR2 SVGAGI (reference sequence). There are 13 residues in the CDR3. The V end lost 6 bases, the J end lost 8 bases, and 14 bases lay between the germline ends. The CDR3 here is CASRGPGEDEQFF. The CDR3 DNA reads as TGTGCCAGCAGGGGGCCAGGGGAGGATGAGCAGTTCTTC.

The chain carries TRBV29-1 and TRBJ2-1, with 9 nucleotides matching TRBD2. The V and J ends lost 7 bases and 3 bases, in that order; junction bases with no gene match: 4. CDR1 is SQVTM and CDR2 is ANQGSEA in the germline V gene. The CDR3 is 13 residues long. The CDR3 loop reads CSAASGNYNEQFF. CDR3 coding DNA: TGCAGCGCCGCTAGCGGGAACTACAATGAGCAGTTCTTC.